This TCR beta chain is from a study of Graves' ophthalmopathy and Graves' hyperthyroidism (dated by TCRdb to about 2018). In the study overall: Peripheral blood was collected before any treatment was given, at the time of initial diagnosis. TCR beta repertoire signatures were used to distinguish Graves' ophthalmopathy from Graves' hyperthyroidism and to predict progression to ophthalmopathy. In total, around 130 blood samples were TCR-sequenced: some 43 ophthalmopathy, about 75 hyperthyroidism and some 17 hyperthyroidism-to-ophthalmopathy patients. To explore V-J signatures that distinguish ophthalmopathy from hyperthyroidism, a discovery set of 100 patients was enrolled, made up of roughly 41 with ophthalmopathy and 57 with stable hyperthyroidism. An independent validation cohort was composed of 18 hyperthyroidism patients and around 16 patients who later progressed from hyperthyroidism to ophthalmopathy. In about 6 hyperthyroidism patients, the T-cell repertoire of thyroid tissue was compared with the T-cell repertoire of blood. Following sample collection, hyperthyroidism patients were given methimazole at a starting dose of 30 mg daily, and ophthalmopathy patients were given high-dose intravenous methylprednisolone. The roughly 91 discovery patients were randomly divided into training and test sets at a 7:3 ratio. Points the paper makes about the study in general: In validation, the model predicted ophthalmopathy progression with 55% to 71% sensitivity and about 77% specificity; more than ten predicted patients were CT-confirmed with GO in a median of approximately six months. Most expanded thyroid clonotypes with a frequency above 0.001 also appeared in blood, which suggests that blood repertoires may reflect the immune response in the thyroid. Sample size was not predetermined statistically, and investigators were not blinded to group allocation. In cross-validation, the 13-signature model distinguished ophthalmopathy from stable hyperthyroidism with approximately 90% sensitivity and 81.08% specificity, while in the test set the corresponding values were about 79% and 69%.

Patients with ophthalmopathy had moderately to severely active disease, with a Clinical Activity Score of 3 or more, a NOSPECS grade of 4 or more, and a disease duration of less than 3 months. Anyone with other autoimmune diseases, uncontrolled infections, pregnancy or lactation was excluded from the study. Diagnosis was based on clinical symptoms, serum thyroxine, TRAb, thyroid ultrasound and orbital computed tomography. PBMCs were isolated from approximately 10 ml of fresh peripheral blood by Ficoll-Paque density gradient centrifugation. Total RNA was extracted using Trizol reagent, and RNA quality was checked on an Agilent 2100 Bioanalyzer. Comment on this clonotype: Its cognate antigen has yet to be identified. No clone much larger than this one lies a single base away; base qualities are absent.

TCR beta CDR3 regions were amplified from RNA transcripts for repertoire sequencing. The first round of RT-PCR was done with HTBI primers and the Qiagen OneStep RT-PCR kit, and was followed by a second round of multiplex PCR, then size selection and purification. Libraries were sequenced paired-end with 100 bp reads on an Illumina HiSeq2000. Per the source publication's procedure: SOAPnuke was used to process the reads, throwing out any read that had adapters, had uncalled bases, had a mean Phred below 15, or lacked an exact constant-primer or identifier match. High-quality paired reads were merged with COPE v1.2.5. Unique nucleotide sequences were defined as clonotypes and aligned to IMGT TRB V, D and J references using MiTCR v1.1. Analysis was restricted to V-J combinations with a frequency above 0.0001, which covered over 98% of repertoires. A TCR clonal expansion and chaos score per V-J combination was defined as the ratio of F50 clonal expansion to chaos observed in the TCRdist matrix. Features were reduced by Welch's t-statistics and random forest to roughly 14 V-J combinations, which fed a naive Bayes classifier. Thyroid-blood repertoire similarity was quantified with the Morisita-Horn index. TCRdb applied fastp at Q25 and MiXCR to the public reads, then kept only in-frame beta chains. Rows are unified per CDR3 protein, each entry keeping the most common DNA and genes. In this record, the V and J calls reflect TCRdb's handling and not the investigators' own analysis. Within this sample are 200,000 to 250,000 distinct CDR3 sequences, with approximately 21% of them counted one time only. Roughly 45% of the sample rests with the top ten.

The CDR3 measures 16 amino acids from cysteine to phenylalanine. Only CDR3 DNA remains: 48 bases, in frame from the first base. Ends trimmed: V by 6 bases, J by 5 bases; bases unmatched to a gene: 11. The germline V gene supplies CDR1 MDHEN and CDR2 SYDVKM. Source material: peripheral blood. This sequence originates from a woman between 45 and 60 years old with Graves' ophthalmopathy. Donor details come from another sample of the same person, matched by shared clones. The rearrangement combines TRBV28 with TRBJ2-5, and TRBD1 aligns with 11 junction nucleotides. The nucleotide sequence is given as TGTGCCAGCAGGAGGACAGGGGGCGCGGCCGGGGAGACCCAGTACTTC. It is translated as CASRRTGGAAGETQYF.